The sequence of this TCR beta chain was determined in a study of blood T cell repertoires in COVID-19. As for the study in general: Specimens from acute and convalescent COVID-19 originated in the United States, Italy and Spain. Sample material is recorded as cDNA or gDNA derived from T cells, B-cell-depleted T cells, or PBMCs.

J was trimmed by 0 bases and V by 6 bases; bases with no gene match: 14. CDR3 length: 18 residues. Germline-derived CDR1 and CDR2 are SNHLY and FYNNEI. Data came from immunoSEQ multiplex PCR; TCRdb stores just in-frame clones and leaves some out. The data contain about 190,000 clones, roughly 81% of them seen just once; the ten biggest clones take up around 5%. This clonotype was obtained from a woman of 80 years or more with acute or convalescent COVID-19. This chain uses TRBV2 with TRBJ1-5; 7 nucleotides line up with TRBD1. The sequencing input was peripheral blood. The CDR3 is CASSLRSQGRDSNQPQHF. CDR3 coding DNA: TGTGCCAGCAGCCTAAGATCACAGGGGCGGGATAGCAATCAGCCCCAGCATTTT.